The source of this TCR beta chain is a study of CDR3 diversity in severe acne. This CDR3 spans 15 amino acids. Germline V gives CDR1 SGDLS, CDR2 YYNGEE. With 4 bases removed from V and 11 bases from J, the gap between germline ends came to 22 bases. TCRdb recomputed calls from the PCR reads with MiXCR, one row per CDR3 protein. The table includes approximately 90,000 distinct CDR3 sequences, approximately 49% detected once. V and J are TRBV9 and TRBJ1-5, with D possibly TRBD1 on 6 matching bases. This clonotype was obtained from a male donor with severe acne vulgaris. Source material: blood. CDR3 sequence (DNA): TGTGCCAGCAGCTCTAGGACAGCATTACAAGAGACCCAGCATTTT. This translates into CASSSRTALQETQHF.